The present entry profiles one T cell receptor (beta chain) with its context. Its cognate antigen is unknown. The data were obtained in a study of cytomegalovirus exposure and HLA in healthy donors. Broader study findings: Reports indicated that the classifier achieved high specificity and sensitivity in diagnosing cytomegalovirus status. In vitro testing confirmed a few CMV-associated chains as specific for CMV antigens.

Using immunoSEQ multiplex PCR, the repertoire was profiled, and TCRdb retains in-frame clones only, with some absent. The profile shows about 130,000 clones, approximately 90% of them singletons. Trimming removed 1 base from V and 0 bases from J, with 13 bases in between. Germline values: CDR1 LNHNV, CDR2 YYDKDF (reference sequence). The CDR3 sequence is 17 residues long. The TCR comes from a woman in her twenties or thirties in good health and CMV-seropositive. Sequencing input: PBMCs. V and J are TRBV15 and TRBJ2-4; D possibly corresponds to TRBD2 (5 bases). This CDR3 reads CATSRVGPGRAKNIQYF. In DNA, the CDR3 is TGTGCCACCAGCAGAGTCGGCCCGGGGAGAGCCAAAAACATTCAGTACTTC. Full variable domain (outside the CDR3, taken from reference TRBV15 and TRBJ2-4): DAMVIQNPRYQVTQFGKPVTLSCSQTLNHNVMYWYQQKSSQAPKLLFHYYDKDFNNEADTPDNFQSRRPNTSFCFLDIRSPGLGDTAMYLCATSRVGPGRAKNIQYFGAGTRLSVL.